The text below deals with one T cell receptor (beta chain). This clonotype was seen just once. Its antigen target is currently unknown. No base-level quality is on record; no much larger clone is a single base apart. A single read offers scant evidence. Memory regulatory T cells were isolated by sorting for CD4+ CD45RA- CD25high cells. Tumor-draining lymph nodes were classified as non-invaded or invaded according to the absence or presence of metastatic tumor cells. Before staining and sorting, a Miltenyi Pan T Cell isolation kit was used to pre-enrich the T cells. Immunohistochemistry for estrogen receptor, progesterone receptor, HER2 and Ki-67 was used to characterize the primary tumors. Within a few hours after surgery, the fresh surgical tissue was processed by cutting it into small fragments. Tissue fragments were enzymatically digested with Liberase TL plus DNase for about 20 minutes and were then filtered through a 40-micrometer strainer. After DAPI live/dead staining, sorting was performed on a BD FACS Aria II with about 96-99% purity. Sorted cells were lysed in TCL buffer and RNA was purified with a Norgen Single Cell RNA purification kit including DNase treatment.

Receptor libraries were prepared by bulk RNA-seq. For sequencing, an Illumina HiSeq 2500 was employed. The authors' pipeline ran thus. CDR3 sequences in the separate targeted TCR-seq dataset were extracted from raw reads and quantified using MiXCR version 2.1.5 with default parameters. TCR-beta clones in the separate targeted TCR-seq dataset were defined according to the combination of V gene, J gene and CDR3 sequence. In the separate targeted TCR-seq dataset, clones with fewer than three counts were removed, then only the 90% most strongly expressed clones per sample were retained. In the separate targeted TCR-seq dataset, Treg-Tconv overlap was computed as shared clones divided by total Treg clones per tissue, times 100. The public reads were reanalyzed by TCRdb: fastp trimming at Q25, MiXCR alignment, in-frame beta chains only. Under each unique CDR3 protein, matching rows form one entry showing the most common genes and DNA. TCRdb's processing, not the study's, gives the V and J calls here. The sample table shows about 3,000 distinct CDR3 sequences, and approximately 47% are seen once. The ten largest clones capture approximately 3.6% of the sample.

The sample belongs to a study of draining lymph node invasion in breast cancer (dated by TCRdb to the early 2020s). Regarding the study in general: Nodal metastasis was diagnosed by histology and cytokeratin immunohistochemistry, and confirmation was obtained by EpCAM/CD45 flow cytometry. In a separate targeted assay, bulk TCR-beta CDR3 sequencing compared sorted memory regulatory T cells and memory conventional CD4 T cells across breast cancer tissues. Lymph nodes from roughly five patients were covered by the separate targeted TCR sequencing, and for three of those patients the primary tumors were sequenced as well. From every patient, the primary tumor plus matched non-invaded and tumor-invaded tumor-draining lymph nodes were collected, and both Treg and Tconv subsets were profiled.

Summary of the overall study and its limitations: Per tissue, roughly 12-25% of Treg TCRs were found to be shared with Tconvs, and this sharing was interpreted as suggesting peripheral Treg induction. Whether Treg conversion occurred in a given organ or whether converted Tregs recirculated between nodes and tumor could not be resolved from the data. Detection of some of the top 100 tumor clones in both invaded and non-invaded nodes suggests recirculation between tumor and draining nodes. The tumor top-100 clone tracking analysis was possible in only a couple of patients. In the targeted TCR-seq data, Tregs appeared to be more clonally expanded than Tconvs in all tissues, and lower diversity was found for both subsets in tumor than in lymph nodes. TCRs shared between Treg and Tconv subsets were regarded as suggestive, but not proof, of a common clonal origin.

The sequence came from a female donor with luminal breast cancer. The material sequenced was sorted memory Tregs from a lymph node. What this sample's cell subset or site label stands for: CD45RA-negative sorted CD4+ T cells (memory Tconv or effector/memory Treg).

The CDR3 has the sequence CASTFGGGGTDTQYF. The nucleotide sequence is given as TGCGCCAGCACGTTCGGGGGCGGGGGCACAGATACGCAGTATTTT. Rearrangement joined TRBV5-1 to TRBJ2-3; the D region may be TRBD1 or TRBD2, each matching 6 bases equally. The germline V gene specifies SGHRS as CDR1 and YFSETQ as CDR2. Deletion took 6 bases off V and 1 base off J, with a span of 15 bases between the germline ends. The CDR3 contains 15 residues, cysteine and phenylalanine counted. The entry retains the CDR3 DNA only, 45 bases that are in frame from base 1.